This entry concerns a single TCR beta chain. Its antigen remains unknown. This sample stems from a study of shared clonotypes between healthy human individuals. Findings of the study overall: Sharing of clonotypes among donors was expected to vary with sequencing depth.

V lost 4 bases and J 1 base, leaving 10 bases between the germline ends. The CDR3 extends over 14 amino acids. Original handling: ImmunoSEQ output lacked quality scores and full-length reads, limiting matched filtering. Method: immunoSEQ multiplex PCR; TCRdb's copy keeps in-frame clones and lacks some. The V and J calls and clone size come from that table; D and trimming were worked out from the DNA. Of fewer than 400,000 clones listed, about 74% were seen once; the top ten hold about 9.4%. The TCR was taken from a man aged 25-45 years in good health. Sequencing was done on a sample of memory CD4+ T cells sorted from blood. Documented subset: CD45RA-negative fraction. The chain is built from TRBV23-1 and TRBJ2-5; D possibly corresponds to TRBD2 (5 bases). TRBV23-1 falls under the ORF class, with uncertain function. The CDR3: CASSPRRGQETQYF. The CDR3 DNA is TGCGCCAGCAGTCCTCGCCGGGGCCAAGAGACCCAGTACTTC.